This entry is about one T cell receptor (beta chain). The antigen is not known. Sequencing was performed with immunoSEQ multiplex PCR; in TCRdb, only in-frame clones are kept and a portion is missing. The sample holds more than 35,000 clones, about 91% seen once. All the patients suffered relapse after autologous stem cell transplantation, and brentuximab vedotin exposure differed. This entry comes from a study of PD-1 blockade in classical Hodgkin lymphoma. Study information: Administration of nivolumab to patients was at 3 mg/kg intravenously every 2 weeks.

Study-level points and caveats: Whereas CD4+ TCR diversity had risen significantly by C4D1, CD8+ TCR diversity had not. The study reported lower baseline TCR diversity in newly diagnosed patients than in healthy donors.

This CDR3 region has 15 residues. From germline, CDR1 is SNHLY and CDR2 FYNNEI. The germline V and J ends were trimmed by 2 bases and 4 bases, with 13 bases remaining between them. The source is a human donor with classical Hodgkin lymphoma. The input for sequencing was peripheral blood mononuclear cells (PBMCs), taken before the second cycle of nivolumab. The chain recombines TRBV2 with TRBJ2-3; D perhaps matches TRBD2 (6 bases). The CDR3 coding sequence is TGTGCCAGCAGTGAAACGGAGGGCCCCGCAGATACGCAGTATTTT. Translation gives CASSETEGPADTQYF.